Below, one TCR beta chain is given with its context. This sample is drawn from a study of blood T cell repertoires in COVID-19. Study overall: Nucleic acid was either cDNA or gDNA, and it came from T cells, B-cell-depleted T cells, or PBMCs.

Original processing methods: Amplification with reference gene primers provided the estimates of nucleated cell counts. Clones were read by immunoSEQ multiplex PCR, and TCRdb kept only the in-frame ones, dropping some. That table gives V, J and clone size, and the DNA gave D and trimming. This sample has 150,000 to 200,000 clones, with about 86% found just once. The CDR3 runs 16 residues. V shed 3 bases and J shed 1 base, with 15 bases lying between them. CDR1 is MNHEY, CDR2 SMNVEV, per germline (reference sequence). Sequences were obtained from peripheral blood. This receptor was identified in a woman in her 70s with acute or convalescent COVID-19. This chain links TRBV27 with TRBJ1-1; D is perhaps TRBD1 (5 bases). CDR3: CASSFAAGRENTEAFF. As DNA, the CDR3 is TGTGCCAGCAGTTTCGCCGCCGGCAGGGAGAACACTGAAGCTTTCTTT.